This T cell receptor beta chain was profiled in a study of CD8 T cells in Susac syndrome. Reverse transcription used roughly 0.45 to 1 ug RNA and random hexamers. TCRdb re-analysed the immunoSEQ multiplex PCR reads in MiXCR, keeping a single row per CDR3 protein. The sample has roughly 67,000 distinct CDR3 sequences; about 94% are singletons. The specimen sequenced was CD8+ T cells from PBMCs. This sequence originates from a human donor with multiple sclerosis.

The DNA for the CDR3 is TGCGCCAGCAGCGCCATCAATGAGCAGTTCTTC. This translates into CASSAINEQFF. This chain joins TRBV5-1 and TRBJ2-1; D is undetermined. The V gene's germline CDR1 is SGHRS and CDR2 YFSETQ. The CDR3 runs 11 residues. Trimming left V 4 bases short and J 6 bases short, with 5 bases between.